Shown below are 12 T cell receptor beta chains from a single sample sequenced in a study of cytomegalovirus exposure and HLA in healthy donors. PCR used 60 Vbeta primers and 13 Jbeta primers. The assay was immunoSEQ multiplex PCR, and TCRdb's table has in-frame clones only and misses some. The data show about 150,000 clones, roughly 77% seen once. The sample consisted of PBMCs. The receptors were gathered from a man younger than 40 in good health and CMV-seropositive.

The rearrangement links TRBV28 to TRBJ1-5; D remains unclear. This CDR3 comprises 12 residues. Trimming removed 6 bases at V and 5 bases at J, with 8 bases between. Looked up from germline, CDR1 is MDHEN and CDR2 is SYDVKM. CDR3 sequence reads: CASRHTDQPQHF. CDR3 bases: TGTGCCAGCAGGCATACTGATCAGCCCCAGCATTTT.

The J gene is TRBJ1-3, the V gene TRBV5-1, with a possible D match to TRBD1 (5 bases). Germline V gene sequence: CDR1 SGHRS, CDR2 YFSETQ. V lost 4 bases and J 0 bases, leaving 11 bases between the germline ends. The CDR3 is 15 amino acids. This CDR3 reads CASSITGDSGNTIYF. For the CDR3, the DNA is TGCGCCAGCAGCATTACAGGCGACTCTGGAAACACCATATATTTT.

The chain recombines TRBV30 with TRBJ1-5, with 9 bases matching TRBD1. CDR3 length: 15 amino acids. The germline CDR1 and CDR2 sequences are GTSNPN and SVGIG (reference sequence). Trimming removed 3 bases from V and 4 bases from J; junction bases left unmatched: 7. The CDR3 coding sequence is TGTGCCTGGAGGGGCGGGACAGGGCCTAATCAGCCCCAGCATTTT. This sequence encodes CAWRGGTGPNQPQHF.

This CDR3 is CASSPQTTGELFF. In nucleotides, the CDR3 is TGTGCCAGCAGCCCCCAGACAACCGGGGAGCTGTTTTTT. The chain is built from TRBV11-2 and TRBJ2-2, with D uncertain. Germline CDR1 reads SGHAT; CDR2 reads FQNNGV. V lost 5 bases to trimming and J lost 5 bases, with 9 bases between them. The length of the CDR3 is 13 residues.

The chain carries TRBV27 and TRBJ2-7; D possibly corresponds to TRBD2 (6 bases). Germline CDR1 reads MNHEY; CDR2 reads SMNVEV (reference sequence). CDR3 size: 12 residues. Between the trimmed V and J ends, which lost 4 bases and 5 bases, there was a span of 9 bases. In DNA form, the CDR3 reads TGTGCCAGCAGTTGGAGGGGCGACGAGCAGTACTTC. Amino acids: CASSWRGDEQYF.

V is TRBV30 and J is TRBJ1-1; 8 bases align to TRBD1. Germline CDR1 GTSNPN, CDR2 SVGIG (reference sequence). The CDR3 has 14 residues. V trimming: 0 bases; J trimming: 7 bases; junction bases outside the gene matches: 7. CDR3 sequence reads: CAWSVGTGVSEAFF. The CDR3 bases are TGTGCCTGGAGTGTGGGGACAGGAGTTAGTGAAGCTTTCTTT.

The rearrangement uses TRBV19 and TRBJ2-7; D perhaps matches TRBD1 (6 bases). CDR3 length equals 13 residues. Germline V gene data show CDR1 as LNHDA and CDR2 as SQIVND (reference sequence). Trimming cost V 5 bases and J 2 bases, with 10 bases left between them. CDR3 sequence (DNA): TGTGCCAGTAGTCCCGGACAGACCTACGAGCAGTACTTC. Protein: CASSPGQTYEQYF.

This clone was observed once. This rearrangement joins TRBV4-1 to TRBJ1-2; D ambiguous. Germline V gene sequence: CDR1 MGHRA, CDR2 YSYEKL. The CDR3 is made up of 14 amino acids. The ends were cut back, 0 bases at V and 8 bases at J, with 13 bases in the middle. CDR3 nucleotide sequence: TGCGCCAGCAGCCAAGAAGCGGGATATAGGGGCTACACCTTC. Amino acid sequence: CASSQEAGYRGYTF.

This clone appeared once. V usage is TRBV6-6 and J usage is TRBJ1-5; TRBD1 matches 7 bases. V trimming: 1 base; J trimming: 4 bases; junction bases outside the gene matches: 1. The germline gives CDR1 MNHNY, CDR2 SVGAGI (reference sequence). The CDR3 has 14 residues. The chain's CDR3 is CASSYLQGNQPQHF. The CDR3 DNA reads as TGTGCCAGCAGTTACTTACAGGGGAATCAGCCCCAGCATTTT.

The chain couples TRBV30 to TRBJ1-6; D ambiguous. The CDR3 is made up of 12 amino acids. From germline, CDR1 is GTSNPN and CDR2 SVGIG (reference sequence). The V gene lost 5 bases and the J gene lost 7 bases, with 9 bases spanning the gap. The CDR3: CAWEGRNSPLHF. In nucleotides, the CDR3 is TGTGCCTGGGAGGGTAGGAATTCACCCCTCCACTTT.

In this sample, this clone turned up once. V gene TRBV4-1 combines with J gene TRBJ2-2; D remains unclear. Germline V CDR1 and CDR2: MGHRA, YSYEKL. The CDR3 sequence is 15 residues long. Trimming shortened V by 0 bases and J by 4 bases, and 9 bases separated the two germline ends. In nucleotides, the CDR3 is TGCGCCAGCAGCCAAGATTCCCCTTCCACCGGGGAGCTGTTTTTT. Translated: CASSQDSPSTGELFF.

This clone has only a few counts. The rearrangement joins TRBV5-8 to TRBJ1-3; a possible D gene is TRBD1 (6 bases). CDR3 length equals 16 residues. Germline V CDR1 and CDR2: SGHTS, YDEGEE. V lost 5 bases, J lost 0 bases, and 15 bases lay in between. The CDR3 sequence: CASRYRALHSGNTIYF. The CDR3 bases are TGTGCCAGCAGGTACAGGGCCTTACACTCTGGAAACACCATATATTTT.